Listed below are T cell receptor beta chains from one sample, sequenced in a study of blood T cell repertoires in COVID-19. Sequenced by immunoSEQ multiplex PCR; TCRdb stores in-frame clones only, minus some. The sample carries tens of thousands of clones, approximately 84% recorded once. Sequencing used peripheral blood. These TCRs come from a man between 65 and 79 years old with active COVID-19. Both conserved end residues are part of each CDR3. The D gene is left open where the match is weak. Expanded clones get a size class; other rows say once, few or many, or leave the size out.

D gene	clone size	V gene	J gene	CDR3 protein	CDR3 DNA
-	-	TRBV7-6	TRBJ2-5	CASSLISRLETQYF	TGTGCCAGCAGCTTAATTTCCAGGCTGGAGACCCAGTACTTC
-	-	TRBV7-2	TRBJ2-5	CASSFGETQYF	TGTGCCAGCAGCTTCGGAGAGACCCAGTACTTC
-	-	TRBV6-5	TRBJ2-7	CASSSRVSSYEQYF	TGTGCCAGCAGTTCCCGGGTTAGCTCCTACGAGCAGTACTTC
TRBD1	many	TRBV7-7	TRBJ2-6	CASSPGQGAGANVLTF	TGTGCCAGCAGCCCGGGACAGGGAGCTGGGGCCAACGTCCTGACTTTC
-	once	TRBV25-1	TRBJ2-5	CASIKGVGETQYF	TGTGCCAGCATAAAGGGGGTGGGAGAGACCCAGTACTTC
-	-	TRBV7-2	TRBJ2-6	CASSFPQGSGANVLTF	TGTGCCAGCAGCTTCCCACAGGGCTCTGGGGCCAACGTCCTGACTTTC
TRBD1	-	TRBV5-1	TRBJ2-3	CASSLGSLQGSTDTQYF	TGCGCCAGCAGCTTGGGGAGCCTACAGGGGAGCACAGATACGCAGTATTTT
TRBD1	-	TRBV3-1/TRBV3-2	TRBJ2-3	CASSQDMGQGADTQYF	TGTGCCAGCAGCCAAGATATGGGACAGGGGGCAGATACGCAGTATTTT
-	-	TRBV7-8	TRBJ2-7	CASTSRQGDEQYF	TGTGCCAGCACCTCCCGCCAGGGCGACGAGCAGTACTTC
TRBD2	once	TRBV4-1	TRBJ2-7	CASSGRLAGGEEQYF	TGCGCCAGCAGCGGCCGACTAGCGGGAGGGGAGGAGCAGTACTTC
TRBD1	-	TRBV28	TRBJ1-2	CASNIPGGASGYTF	TGTGCCAGCAATATCCCAGGGGGCGCCTCTGGCTACACCTTC
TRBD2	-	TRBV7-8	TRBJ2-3	CASKGLAGAGGTDTQYF	TGTGCCTCCAAGGGACTAGCGGGAGCGGGGGGCACAGATACGCAGTATTTT
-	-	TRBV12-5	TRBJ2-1	CASGLGSGGNEQFF	TGTGCTAGTGGTTTGGGTAGCGGTGGCAATGAGCAGTTCTTC
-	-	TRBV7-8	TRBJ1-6	CASSMSELRGSPLHF	TGTGCCAGCTCCATGTCCGAACTACGAGGCTCACCCCTCCACTTT
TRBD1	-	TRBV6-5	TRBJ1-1	CASSYSTGGTKTEAFF	TGTGCCAGCAGTTACTCGACAGGGGGTACGAAGACTGAAGCTTTCTTT
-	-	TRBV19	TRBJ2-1	CASSISRTPSDEQFF	TGTGCCAGTAGTATTTCCCGGACTCCTTCCGATGAGCAGTTCTTC
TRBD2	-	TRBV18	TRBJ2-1	CASSARSSGRNNNEQFF	TGTGCCAGCTCCGCAAGGTCTAGCGGGAGGAACAACAATGAGCAGTTCTTC
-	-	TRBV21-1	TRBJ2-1	CASSKAVTSGSNSPCYNEQFF	TGTGCCAGCAGCAAAGCGGTGACTAGCGGGAGTAATTCTCCCTGCTACAATGAGCAGTTCTTC
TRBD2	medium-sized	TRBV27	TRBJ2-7	CASSFDRTSGTYEQYF	TGTGCCAGCAGTTTTGACAGGACTAGCGGTACCTACGAGCAGTACTTC
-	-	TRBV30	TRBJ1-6	CAWSEGTVNSPLHF	TGTGCCTGGAGCGAAGGGACTGTTAATTCACCCCTCCACTTT
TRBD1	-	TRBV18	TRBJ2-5	CASGDRAYQETQYF	TGTGCCAGCGGAGACAGGGCTTACCAAGAGACCCAGTACTTC
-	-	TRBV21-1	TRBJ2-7	CASSKVYTSGKCEQYF	TGTGCCAGCAGCAAAGTTTATACTAGCGGGAAGTGTGAGCAGTACTTC
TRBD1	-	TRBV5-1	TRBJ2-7	CASSSGQGFHEQYF	TGCGCCAGCAGCTCCGGACAGGGTTTCCACGAGCAGTACTTC
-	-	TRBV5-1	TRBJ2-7	CASSLEGAYEQYF	TGCGCCAGCAGCTTGGAGGGAGCCTACGAGCAGTACTTC
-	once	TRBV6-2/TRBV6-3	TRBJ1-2	CASSYGPSGYTF	TGTGCCAGCAGTTACGGGCCGTCGGGCTACACCTTC
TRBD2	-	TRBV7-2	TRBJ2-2	CASSLRHLAGGYGGELFF	TGTGCCAGCAGCTTAAGACACCTAGCGGGAGGGTATGGCGGGGAGCTGTTTTTT
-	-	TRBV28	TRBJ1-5	CASSLPDSHQPQHF	TGTGCCAGCAGTTTACCGGACAGCCATCAGCCCCAGCATTTT
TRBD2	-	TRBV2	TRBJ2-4	CASSEFGAGGGKNIQYF	TGTGCCAGCAGTGAATTCGGAGCGGGAGGGGGCAAAAACATTCAGTACTTC
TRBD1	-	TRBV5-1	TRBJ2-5	CASSLGRQGRETQYF	TGCGCCAGCAGCTTGGGACGACAGGGCCGGGAGACCCAGTACTTC
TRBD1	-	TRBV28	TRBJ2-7	CASSRQGASYEQYF	TGTGCCAGCAGTCGACAGGGGGCCTCCTACGAGCAGTACTTC
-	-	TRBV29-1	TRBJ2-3	CSAIWDILTDTQYF	TGCAGCGCGATCTGGGACATCCTCACAGATACGCAGTATTTT
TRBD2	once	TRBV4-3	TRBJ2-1	CASSQDPPTSAHLSYNEQFF	TGCGCCAGCAGCCAAGATCCCCCGACTAGCGCCCATCTTTCCTACAATGAGCAGTTCTTC
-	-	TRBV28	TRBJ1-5	CASNRGNQPQHF	TGTGCCAGCAACAGGGGCAATCAGCCCCAGCATTTT
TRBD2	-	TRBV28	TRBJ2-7	CASSGGGTSAFYEQYF	TGTGCCAGCAGTGGGGGGGGGACTAGCGCCTTCTACGAGCAGTACTTC
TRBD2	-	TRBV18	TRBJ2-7	CASSAGTTYEQYF	TGTGCCAGCTCAGCCGGGACTACCTACGAGCAGTACTTC
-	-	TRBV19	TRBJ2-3	CASSIPGGGTDTQYF	TGTGCCAGTAGTATCCCCGGGGGAGGCACAGATACGCAGTATTTT
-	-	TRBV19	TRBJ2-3	CASSLLADTQYF	TGTGCCAGTAGTTTATTAGCGGATACGCAGTATTTT
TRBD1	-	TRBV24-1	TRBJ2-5	CATSDARQGGETQYF	TGTGCCACCAGTGATGCGAGACAGGGGGGGGAGACCCAGTACTTC
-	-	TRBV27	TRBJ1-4	CAPIEVPTNEKLFF	TGTGCCCCCATTGAGGTGCCAACTAATGAAAAACTGTTTTTT
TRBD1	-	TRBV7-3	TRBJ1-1	CASSWTPGQGSEAFF	TGTGCCAGCAGCTGGACACCGGGACAGGGGTCTGAAGCTTTCTTT
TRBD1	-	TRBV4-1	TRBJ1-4	CASSQWTGGEGEKLFF	TGCGCCAGCAGCCAATGGACAGGGGGCGAGGGTGAAAAACTGTTTTTT
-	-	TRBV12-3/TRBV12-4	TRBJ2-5	CASSSGGSETQYF	TGTGCCAGCAGTTCCGGAGGGTCAGAGACCCAGTACTTC
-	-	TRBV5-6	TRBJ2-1	CASSQQVPGVHNEQFF	TGTGCCAGCAGCCAACAAGTCCCGGGAGTCCACAATGAGCAGTTCTTC
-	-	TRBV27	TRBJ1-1	CATGRGMNTEAFF	TGTGCCACAGGCAGGGGAATGAACACTGAAGCTTTCTTT
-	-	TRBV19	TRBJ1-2	CARPLRDTYGYTF	TGTGCCAGGCCCCTAAGGGACACCTATGGCTACACCTTC
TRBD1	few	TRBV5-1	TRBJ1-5	CASSSGDRANQPQHF	TGCGCCAGCAGCTCTGGAGACAGGGCAAATCAGCCCCAGCATTTT
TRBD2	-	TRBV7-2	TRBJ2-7	CASSPRLAGYEQYF	TGTGCCAGCAGCCCTAGACTAGCGGGCTACGAGCAGTACTTC
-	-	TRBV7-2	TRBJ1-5	CASSLGYGGEWPQHF	TGTGCCAGCAGCTTAGGATATGGAGGGGAATGGCCCCAGCATTTT
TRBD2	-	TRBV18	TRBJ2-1	CASSPLAGAYNEQFF	TGTGCCAGCTCACCACTAGCGGGGGCCTACAATGAGCAGTTCTTC
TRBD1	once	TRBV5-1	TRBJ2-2	CASSRYVTGGTGELFF	TGCGCCAGCAGCCGGTACGTGACAGGGGGCACCGGGGAGCTGTTTTTT
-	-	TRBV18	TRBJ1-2	CASSPSGAGAYYGYTF	TGTGCCAGCTCACCAAGTGGGGCAGGGGCATACTATGGCTACACCTTC
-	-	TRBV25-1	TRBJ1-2	CASSESGVGGYTF	TGTGCCAGCAGTGAATCCGGAGTTGGTGGCTACACCTTC
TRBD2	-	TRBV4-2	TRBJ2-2	CASSQEAGGTGELFF	TGTGCCAGCAGCCAAGAAGCGGGAGGGACCGGGGAGCTGTTTTTT
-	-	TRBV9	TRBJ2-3	CASSVSGLPSTDTQYF	TGTGCCAGCAGCGTCTCCGGTCTACCCAGCACAGATACGCAGTATTTT
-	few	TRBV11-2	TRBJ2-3	CASSLAPQSTDTQYF	TGTGCCAGCAGCTTAGCCCCCCAAAGCACAGATACGCAGTATTTT
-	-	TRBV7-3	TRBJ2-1	CASSLMPALSYNEQFF	TGTGCCAGCAGCCTAATGCCAGCGCTCTCCTACAATGAGCAGTTCTTC
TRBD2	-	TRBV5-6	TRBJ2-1	CASSLGREGYNEQFF	TGTGCCAGCAGCTTAGGGAGGGAGGGATACAATGAGCAGTTCTTC
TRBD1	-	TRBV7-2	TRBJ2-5	CASSPGTGVRETQYF	TGTGCCAGCAGCCCGGGGACAGGCGTCCGGGAGACCCAGTACTTC
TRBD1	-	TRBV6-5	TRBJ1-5	CAPTGKSPSNQPQHF	TGTGCCCCGACAGGGAAGTCACCTAGCAATCAGCCCCAGCATTTT